This TCR beta chain was recorded in a study of T-cell reconstitution after alpha-beta-depleted transplantation in children. Broader study findings: T-cell numbers and diversity, one year after transplant, stemmed largely from T cells that were newly produced. Surviving recipient T cells and thymic progenitors underlay high day-60 TCRbeta diversity in some patients. After transplant, at about two months, alpha-beta T cells were reportedly derived from several hundred expanded graft clones.

The CDR3 sequence is 15 residues long. Deletions cut 0 bases from V and 6 bases from J, with 13 bases between. The germline V gene has CDR1 SGHRS and CDR2 YFSETQ. This sample's TCRbeta library carried unique molecular identifier barcodes. TCRdb used MiXCR to reprocess the PCR reads, holding one entry per CDR3 protein. The sample carries 500,000 to 600,000 distinct CDR3 sequences, around 27% recorded once. This clonotype appeared a few times. Its antigen is unidentified. The rearrangement uses TRBV5-1 and TRBJ2-4, with D uncertain. The sequence was obtained from a boy under two years old with Wiskott-Aldrich syndrome, due to receive a stem cell transplant. This specimen consisted of PBMCs, obtained before TCRalphabeta/CD19-depleted stem cell transplant. CDR3 DNA sequence: TGCGCCAGCAGCTTGGACGGCCGAGGTGGAAACATTCAGTACTTC. Translating it yields CASSLDGRGGNIQYF.